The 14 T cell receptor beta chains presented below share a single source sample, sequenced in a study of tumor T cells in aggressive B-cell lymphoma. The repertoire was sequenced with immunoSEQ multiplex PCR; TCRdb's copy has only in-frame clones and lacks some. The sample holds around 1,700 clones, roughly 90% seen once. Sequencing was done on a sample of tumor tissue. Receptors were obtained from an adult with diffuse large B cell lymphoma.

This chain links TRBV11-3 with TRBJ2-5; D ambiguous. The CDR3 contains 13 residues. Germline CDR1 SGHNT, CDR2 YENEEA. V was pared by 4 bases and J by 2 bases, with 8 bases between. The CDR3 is CASSWSGQETQYF. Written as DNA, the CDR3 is TGTGCCAGCAGCTGGTCAGGTCAAGAGACCCAGTACTTC.

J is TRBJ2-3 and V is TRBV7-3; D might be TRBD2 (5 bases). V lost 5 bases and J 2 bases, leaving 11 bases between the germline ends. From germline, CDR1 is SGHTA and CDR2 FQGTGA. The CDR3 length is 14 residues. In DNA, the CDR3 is TGTGCCAGCAGCACCGGGGAGTTCACAGATACGCAGTATTTT. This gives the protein CASSTGEFTDTQYF.

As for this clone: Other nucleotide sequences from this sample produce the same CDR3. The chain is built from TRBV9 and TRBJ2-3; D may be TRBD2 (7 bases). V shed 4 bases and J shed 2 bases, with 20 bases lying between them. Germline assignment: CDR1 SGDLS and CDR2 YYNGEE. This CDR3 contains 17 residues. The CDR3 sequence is CASSPRGGGTVTDTQYF. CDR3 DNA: TGTGCCAGCAGCCCCCGAGGGGGGGGGACCGTCACAGATACGCAGTATTTT.

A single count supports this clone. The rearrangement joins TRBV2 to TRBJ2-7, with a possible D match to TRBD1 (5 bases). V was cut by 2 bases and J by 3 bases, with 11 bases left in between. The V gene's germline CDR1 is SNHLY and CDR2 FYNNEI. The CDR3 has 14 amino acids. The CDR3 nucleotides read TGTGCCAGCAGTGAACAGGGCTACCTCTACGAGCAGTACTTC. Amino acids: CASSEQGYLYEQYF.

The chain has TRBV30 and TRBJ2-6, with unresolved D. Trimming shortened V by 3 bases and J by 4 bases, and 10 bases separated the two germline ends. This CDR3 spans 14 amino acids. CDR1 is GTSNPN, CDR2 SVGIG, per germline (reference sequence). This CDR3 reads CAWSLTTGANVLTF. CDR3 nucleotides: TGTGCCTGGAGCCTGACAACAGGGGCCAACGTCCTGACTTTC.

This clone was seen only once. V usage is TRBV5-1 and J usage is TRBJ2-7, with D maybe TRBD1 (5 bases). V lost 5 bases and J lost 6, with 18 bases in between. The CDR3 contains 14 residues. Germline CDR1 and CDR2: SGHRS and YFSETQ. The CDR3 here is CASSSDQGWAEQYF. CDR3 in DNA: TGCGCCAGCAGTTCGGATCAGGGTTGGGCCGAGCAGTACTTC.

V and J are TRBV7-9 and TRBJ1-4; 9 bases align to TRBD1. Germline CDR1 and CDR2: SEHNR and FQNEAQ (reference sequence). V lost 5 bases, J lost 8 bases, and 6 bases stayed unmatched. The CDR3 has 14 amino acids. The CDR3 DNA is TGTGCCAGCAGCCCGACAGGGGGGGAGGAAAAACTGTTTTTT. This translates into CASSPTGGEEKLFF.

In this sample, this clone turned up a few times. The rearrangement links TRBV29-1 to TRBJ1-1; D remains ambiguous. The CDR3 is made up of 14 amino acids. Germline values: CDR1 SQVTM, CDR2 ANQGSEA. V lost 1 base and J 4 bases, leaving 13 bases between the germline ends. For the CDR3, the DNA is TGCAGCGTTGAAGTGGGCGGGGTAGGCACTGAAGCTTTCTTT. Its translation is CSVEVGGVGTEAFF.

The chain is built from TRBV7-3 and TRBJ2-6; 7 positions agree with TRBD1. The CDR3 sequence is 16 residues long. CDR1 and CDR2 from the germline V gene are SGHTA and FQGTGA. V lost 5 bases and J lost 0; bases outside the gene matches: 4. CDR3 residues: CASSQAGGSGANVLTF. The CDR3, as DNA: TGTGCCAGCAGCCAAGCAGGGGGCTCTGGGGCCAACGTCCTGACTTTC.

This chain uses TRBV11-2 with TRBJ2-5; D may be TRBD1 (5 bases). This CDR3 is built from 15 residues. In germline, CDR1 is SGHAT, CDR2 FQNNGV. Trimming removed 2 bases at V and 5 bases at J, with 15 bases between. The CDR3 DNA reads TGTGCCAGCAGCTTACGCAGCGTGGCAGGGGAGACCCAGTACTTC. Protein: CASSLRSVAGETQYF.

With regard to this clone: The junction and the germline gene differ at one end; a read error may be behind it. In DNA form, the CDR3 reads TGTGCCAACAGCGTAGCCGGGAACCATGGCGACGAGCAGTACTTC. It encodes CANSVAGNHGDEQYF. The rearrangement links TRBV9 to TRBJ2-5; tentative D call: TRBD2 (5 bases). The end of the DNA is better explained by TRBJ2-7, so the J call may be wrong. The germline V gene has CDR1 SGDLS and CDR2 YYNGEE. The CDR3 totals 15 residues.

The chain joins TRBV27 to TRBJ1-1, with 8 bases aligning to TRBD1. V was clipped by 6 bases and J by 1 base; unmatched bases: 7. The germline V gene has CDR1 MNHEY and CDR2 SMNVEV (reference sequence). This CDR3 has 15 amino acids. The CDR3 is CASSSPGQANTEAFF. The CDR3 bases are TGTGCCAGCAGCAGCCCGGGACAGGCGAACACTGAAGCTTTCTTT.

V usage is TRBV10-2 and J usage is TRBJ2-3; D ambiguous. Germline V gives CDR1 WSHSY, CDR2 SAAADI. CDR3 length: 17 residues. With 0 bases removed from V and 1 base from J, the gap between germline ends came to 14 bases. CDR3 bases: TGCGCCAGCAGTGAGTCGACTCGGGTTAAGGGCACAGATACGCAGTATTTT. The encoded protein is CASSESTRVKGTDTQYF.

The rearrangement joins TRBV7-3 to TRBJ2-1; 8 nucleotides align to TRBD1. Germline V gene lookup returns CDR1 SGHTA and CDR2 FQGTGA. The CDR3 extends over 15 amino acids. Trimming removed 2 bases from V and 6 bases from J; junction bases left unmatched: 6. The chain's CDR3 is CASSLRGQGANEQFF. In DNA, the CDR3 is TGTGCCAGCAGCTTACGTGGACAGGGAGCCAATGAGCAGTTCTTC. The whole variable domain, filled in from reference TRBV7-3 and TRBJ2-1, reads GAGVSQTPSNKVTEKGKYVELRCDPISGHTALYWYRQSLGQGPEFLIYFQGTGAADDSGLPNDRFFAVRPEGSVSTLKIQRTERGDSAVYLCASSLRGQGANEQFFGPGTRLTVL.